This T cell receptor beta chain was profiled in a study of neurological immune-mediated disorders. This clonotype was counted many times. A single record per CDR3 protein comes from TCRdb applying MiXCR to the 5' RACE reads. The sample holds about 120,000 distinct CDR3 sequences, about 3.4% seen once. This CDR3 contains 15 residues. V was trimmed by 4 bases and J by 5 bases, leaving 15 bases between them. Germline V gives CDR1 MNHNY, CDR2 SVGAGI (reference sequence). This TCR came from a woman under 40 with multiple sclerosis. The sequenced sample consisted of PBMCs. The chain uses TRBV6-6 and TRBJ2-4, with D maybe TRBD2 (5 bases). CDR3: CASSFQTRSENIQYF. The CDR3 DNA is TGTGCCAGCAGTTTCCAAACTAGGTCCGAAAACATTCAGTACTTC.